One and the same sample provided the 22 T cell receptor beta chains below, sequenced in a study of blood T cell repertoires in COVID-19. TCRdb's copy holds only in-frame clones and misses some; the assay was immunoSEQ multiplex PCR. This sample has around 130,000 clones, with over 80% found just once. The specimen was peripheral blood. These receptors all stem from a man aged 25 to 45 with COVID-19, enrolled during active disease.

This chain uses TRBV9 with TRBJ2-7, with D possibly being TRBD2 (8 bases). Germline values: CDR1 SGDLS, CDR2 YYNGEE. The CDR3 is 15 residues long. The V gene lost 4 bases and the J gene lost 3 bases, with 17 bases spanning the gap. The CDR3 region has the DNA TGTGCCAGCAGCCGGGAGGGGGCGCGGGGCTACGAGCAGTACTTC. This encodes CASSREGARGYEQYF.

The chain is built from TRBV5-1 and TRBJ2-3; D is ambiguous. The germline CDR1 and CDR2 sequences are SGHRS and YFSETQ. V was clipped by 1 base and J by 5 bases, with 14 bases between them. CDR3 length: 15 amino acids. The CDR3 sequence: CASSLIRTDEDTQYF. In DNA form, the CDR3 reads TGCGCCAGCAGCTTGATAAGAACTGATGAAGATACGCAGTATTTT.

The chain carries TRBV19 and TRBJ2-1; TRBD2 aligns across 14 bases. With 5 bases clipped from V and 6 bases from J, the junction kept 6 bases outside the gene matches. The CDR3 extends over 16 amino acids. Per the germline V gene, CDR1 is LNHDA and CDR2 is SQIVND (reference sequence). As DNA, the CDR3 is TGTGCCAGTAGTCTGGGGACTAGCGGGAGTCGCAATGAGCAGTTCTTC. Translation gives CASSLGTSGSRNEQFF.

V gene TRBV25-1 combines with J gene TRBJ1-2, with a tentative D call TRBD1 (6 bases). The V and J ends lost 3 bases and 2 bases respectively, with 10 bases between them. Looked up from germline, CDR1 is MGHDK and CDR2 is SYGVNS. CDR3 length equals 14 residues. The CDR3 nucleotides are TGTGCCAGCAGTGAGTCTACAGGGAACTATGGCTACACCTTC. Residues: CASSESTGNYGYTF.

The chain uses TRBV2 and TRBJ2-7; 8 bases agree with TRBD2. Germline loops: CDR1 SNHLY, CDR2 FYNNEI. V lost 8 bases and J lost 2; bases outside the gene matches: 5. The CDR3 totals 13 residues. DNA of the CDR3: TGTGCCAGCGACCGGGGGGGGGCCTACGAGCAGTACTTC. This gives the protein CASDRGGAYEQYF.

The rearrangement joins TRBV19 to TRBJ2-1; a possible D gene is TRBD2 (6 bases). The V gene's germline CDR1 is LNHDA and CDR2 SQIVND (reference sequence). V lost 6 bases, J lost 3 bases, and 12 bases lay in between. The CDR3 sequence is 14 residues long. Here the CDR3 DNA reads TGTGCCAGTAGAAAGCTAGCGAGCTACAATGAGCAGTTCTTC. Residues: CASRKLASYNEQFF.

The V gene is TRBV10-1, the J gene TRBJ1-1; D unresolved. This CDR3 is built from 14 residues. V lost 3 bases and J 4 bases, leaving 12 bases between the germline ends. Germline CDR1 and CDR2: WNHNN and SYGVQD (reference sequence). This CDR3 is CASSDSTGITEAFF. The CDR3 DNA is TGCGCCAGCAGTGACTCCACCGGGATCACTGAAGCTTTCTTT.

The CDR3 DNA follows: TGTGCCAGCAGCCAAATGAAACAGGGGTACGATGAGCAGTTCTTC. Amino acids: CASSQMKQGYDEQFF. The rearrangement joins TRBV14 to TRBJ2-1; 7 bases are shared with TRBD1. The germline V gene encodes CDR1 SGHDN and CDR2 FVKESK. Germline trimming cut 2 bases from V and 8 bases from J; bases unmatched to any gene: 9. This CDR3 has 15 residues.

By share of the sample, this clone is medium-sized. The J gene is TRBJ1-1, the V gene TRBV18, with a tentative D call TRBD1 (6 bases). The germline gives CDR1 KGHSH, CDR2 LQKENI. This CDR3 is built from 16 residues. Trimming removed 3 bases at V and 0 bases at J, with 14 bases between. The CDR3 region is CASSPVGGGMNTEAFF. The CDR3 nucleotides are TGTGCCAGCTCACCGGTGGGAGGGGGGATGAACACTGAAGCTTTCTTT.

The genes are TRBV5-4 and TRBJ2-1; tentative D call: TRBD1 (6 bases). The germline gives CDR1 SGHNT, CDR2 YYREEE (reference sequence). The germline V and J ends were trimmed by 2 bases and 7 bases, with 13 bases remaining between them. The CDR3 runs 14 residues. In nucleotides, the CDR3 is TGTGCCAGCAGCTTCCCGACAGGATATAATGAGCAGTTCTTC. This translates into CASSFPTGYNEQFF.

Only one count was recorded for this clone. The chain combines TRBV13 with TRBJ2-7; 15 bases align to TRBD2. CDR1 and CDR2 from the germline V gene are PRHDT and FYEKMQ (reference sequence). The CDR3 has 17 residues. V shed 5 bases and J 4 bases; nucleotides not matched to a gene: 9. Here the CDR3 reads CASSQGLAGGQLYEQYF. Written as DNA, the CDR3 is TGTGCCAGCAGCCAGGGACTAGCGGGGGGTCAGCTGTACGAGCAGTACTTC.

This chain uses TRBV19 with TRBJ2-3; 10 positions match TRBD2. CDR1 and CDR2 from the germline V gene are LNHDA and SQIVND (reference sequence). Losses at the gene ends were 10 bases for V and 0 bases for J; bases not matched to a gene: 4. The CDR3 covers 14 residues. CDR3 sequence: CATKTSGSTDTQYF. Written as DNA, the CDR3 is TGTGCCACCAAGACTAGCGGGAGCACAGATACGCAGTATTTT.

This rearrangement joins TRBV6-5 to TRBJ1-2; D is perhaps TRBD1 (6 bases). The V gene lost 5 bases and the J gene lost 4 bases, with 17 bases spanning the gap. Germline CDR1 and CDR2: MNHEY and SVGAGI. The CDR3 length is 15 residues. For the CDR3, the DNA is TGTGCCAGCAGTCCACAGGGTCAGGCGGGCTATGGCTACACCTTC. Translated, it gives CASSPQGQAGYGYTF.

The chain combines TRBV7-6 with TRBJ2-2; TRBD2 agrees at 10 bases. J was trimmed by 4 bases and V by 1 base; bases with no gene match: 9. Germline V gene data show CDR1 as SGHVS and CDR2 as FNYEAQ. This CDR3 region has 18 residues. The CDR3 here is CASSLEVAGGLGTGELFF. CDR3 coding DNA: TGTGCCAGCAGCTTAGAAGTAGCGGGAGGTCTCGGCACCGGGGAGCTGTTTTTT. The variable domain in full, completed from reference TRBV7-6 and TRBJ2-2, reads GAGVSQSPRYKVTKRGQDVALRCDPISGHVSLYWYRQALGQGPEFLTYFNYEAQQDKSGLPNDRFSAERPEGSISTLTIQRTEQRDSAMYRCASSLEVAGGLGTGELFFGEGSRLTVL.

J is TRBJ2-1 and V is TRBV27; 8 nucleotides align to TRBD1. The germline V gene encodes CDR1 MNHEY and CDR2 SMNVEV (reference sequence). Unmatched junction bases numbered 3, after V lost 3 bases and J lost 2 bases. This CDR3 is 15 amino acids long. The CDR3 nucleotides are TGTGCCAGCAGTTTCGGACAGGGACCCTACAATGAGCAGTTCTTC. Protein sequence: CASSFGQGPYNEQFF.

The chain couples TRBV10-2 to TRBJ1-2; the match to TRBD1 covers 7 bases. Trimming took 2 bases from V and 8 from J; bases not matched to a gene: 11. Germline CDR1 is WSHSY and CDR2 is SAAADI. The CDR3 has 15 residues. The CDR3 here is CASSEPGTETWGYTF. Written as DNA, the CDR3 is TGCGCCAGCAGTGAGCCTGGGACAGAGACATGGGGCTACACCTTC.

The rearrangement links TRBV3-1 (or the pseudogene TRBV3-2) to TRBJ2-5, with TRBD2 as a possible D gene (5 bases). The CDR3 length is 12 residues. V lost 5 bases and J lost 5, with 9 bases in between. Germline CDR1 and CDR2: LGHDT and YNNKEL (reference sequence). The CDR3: CASSLLGETQYF. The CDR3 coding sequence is TGTGCCAGCAGCTTACTAGGGGAGACCCAGTACTTC.

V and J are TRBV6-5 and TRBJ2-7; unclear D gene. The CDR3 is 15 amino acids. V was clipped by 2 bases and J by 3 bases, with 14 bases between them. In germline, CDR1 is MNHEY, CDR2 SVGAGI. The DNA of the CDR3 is TGTGCCAGCAGTTACACACTCGACGGGTACTACGAGCAGTACTTC. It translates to CASSYTLDGYYEQYF.

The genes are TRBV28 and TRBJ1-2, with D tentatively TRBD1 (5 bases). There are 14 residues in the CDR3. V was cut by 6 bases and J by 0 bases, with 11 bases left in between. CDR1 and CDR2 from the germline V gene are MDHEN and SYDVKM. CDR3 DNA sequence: TGTGCCAGCAGGCAGGGTGGAGCTAACTATGGCTACACCTTC. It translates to CASRQGGANYGYTF.

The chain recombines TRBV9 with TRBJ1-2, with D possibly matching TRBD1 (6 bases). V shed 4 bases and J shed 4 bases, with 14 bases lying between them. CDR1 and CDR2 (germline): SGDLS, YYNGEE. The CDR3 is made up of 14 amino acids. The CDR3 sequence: CASSQGIGGYGYTF. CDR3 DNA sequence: TGTGCCAGCAGCCAGGGGATAGGGGGCTATGGCTACACCTTC. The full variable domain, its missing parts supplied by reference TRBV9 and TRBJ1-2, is DSGVTQTPKHLITATGQRVTLRCSPRSGDLSVYWYQQSLDQGLQFLIQYYNGEERAKGNILERFSAQQFPDLHSELNLSSLELGDSALYFCASSQGIGGYGYTFGSGTRLTVV.

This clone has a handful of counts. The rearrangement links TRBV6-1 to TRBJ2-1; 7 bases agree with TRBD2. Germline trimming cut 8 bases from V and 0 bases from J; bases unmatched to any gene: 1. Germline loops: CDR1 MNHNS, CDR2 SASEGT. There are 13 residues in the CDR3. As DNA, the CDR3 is TGTGCCAGCTCTAGCGGCTCCTACAATGAGCAGTTCTTC. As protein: CASSSGSYNEQFF.

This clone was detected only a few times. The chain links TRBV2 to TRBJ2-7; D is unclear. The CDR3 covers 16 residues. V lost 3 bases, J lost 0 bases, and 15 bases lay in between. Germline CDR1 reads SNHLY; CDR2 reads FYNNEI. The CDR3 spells CASSDLRHISSYEQYF. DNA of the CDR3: TGTGCCAGCAGTGATTTGAGACACATAAGCTCCTACGAGCAGTACTTC.